This T cell receptor (beta chain) came from a study of cytomegalovirus exposure and HLA in healthy donors. Looked up from germline, CDR1 is SGHDN and CDR2 is FVKESK. J gave up 1 base and V 4 bases, and 5 bases lay outside the gene matches. This CDR3 has 15 residues. As for this clone: Its specificity is unknown.

Both 60 Vbeta primers and 13 Jbeta primers went into the PCR. TCRdb's table, derived via immunoSEQ multiplex PCR, lists solely in-frame clones and lacks some. Found here are some 150,000 clones, 79% of them singletons; the top ten hold around 1.9%. Findings of the study overall: Highly shared variants forming one cluster were likely a sequencing artifact.

The sample taken for sequencing was PBMCs. The sequence was obtained from a man in his forties or fifties in good health and CMV-seronegative. V is TRBV14 and J is TRBJ2-5, with 8 bases aligning to TRBD1. CDR3 loop: CASSPRQGPQETQYF. CDR3 in DNA: TGTGCCAGCAGCCCGAGACAGGGGCCCCAAGAGACCCAGTACTTC.